This TCR beta chain was captured in a study of shared clonotypes between healthy human individuals. The data were produced by immunoSEQ multiplex PCR, yet TCRdb's version contains in-frame clones alone and is incomplete. This table has a few hundred thousand clones, about 96% appearing once. This CDR3 has 15 residues. V lost 4 bases and J lost 5; bases outside the gene matches: 8. Germline CDR1 reads MDHEN; CDR2 reads SYDVKM. This rearrangement joins TRBV28 to TRBJ1-1, with 9 bases lining up with TRBD1. The sample comprised memory CD8+ T cells sorted from blood. Specified subset: CD45RO+ cells pooled with CCR7-negative TemRA cells. This receptor was obtained from a man younger than 40 in good health. The CDR3: CASSSLGTGRTEAFF. In DNA form, the CDR3 reads TGTGCCAGCAGTTCCCTCGGGACAGGGCGAACTGAAGCTTTCTTT.